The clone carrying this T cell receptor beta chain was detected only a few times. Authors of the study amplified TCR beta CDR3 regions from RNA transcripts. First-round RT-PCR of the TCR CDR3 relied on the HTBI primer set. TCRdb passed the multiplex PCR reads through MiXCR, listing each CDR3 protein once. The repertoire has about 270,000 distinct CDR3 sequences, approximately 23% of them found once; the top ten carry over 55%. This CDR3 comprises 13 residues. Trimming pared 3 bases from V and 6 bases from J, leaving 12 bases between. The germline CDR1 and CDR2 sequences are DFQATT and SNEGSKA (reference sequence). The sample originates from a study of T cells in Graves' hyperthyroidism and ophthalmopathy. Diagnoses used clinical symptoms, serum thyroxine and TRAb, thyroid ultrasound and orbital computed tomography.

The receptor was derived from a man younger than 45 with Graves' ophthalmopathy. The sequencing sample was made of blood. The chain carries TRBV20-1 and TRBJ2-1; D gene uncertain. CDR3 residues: CSASPRVPNEQFF. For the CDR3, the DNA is TGCAGTGCTAGCCCCCGGGTCCCCAATGAGCAGTTCTTC.